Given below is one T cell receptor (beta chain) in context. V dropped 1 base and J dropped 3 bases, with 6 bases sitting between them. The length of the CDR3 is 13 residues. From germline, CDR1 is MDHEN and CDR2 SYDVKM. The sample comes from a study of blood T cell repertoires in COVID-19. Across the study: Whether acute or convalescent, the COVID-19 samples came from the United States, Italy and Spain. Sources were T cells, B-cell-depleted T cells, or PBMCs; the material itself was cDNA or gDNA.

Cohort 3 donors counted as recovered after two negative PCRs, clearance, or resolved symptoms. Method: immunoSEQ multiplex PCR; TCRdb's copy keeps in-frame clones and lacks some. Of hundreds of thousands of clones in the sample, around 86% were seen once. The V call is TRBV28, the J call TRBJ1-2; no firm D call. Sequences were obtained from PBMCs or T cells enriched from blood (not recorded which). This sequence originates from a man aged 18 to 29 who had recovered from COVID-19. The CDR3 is CASSLSQDYGYTF. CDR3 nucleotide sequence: TGTGCCAGCAGTTTATCCCAGGACTATGGCTACACCTTC.